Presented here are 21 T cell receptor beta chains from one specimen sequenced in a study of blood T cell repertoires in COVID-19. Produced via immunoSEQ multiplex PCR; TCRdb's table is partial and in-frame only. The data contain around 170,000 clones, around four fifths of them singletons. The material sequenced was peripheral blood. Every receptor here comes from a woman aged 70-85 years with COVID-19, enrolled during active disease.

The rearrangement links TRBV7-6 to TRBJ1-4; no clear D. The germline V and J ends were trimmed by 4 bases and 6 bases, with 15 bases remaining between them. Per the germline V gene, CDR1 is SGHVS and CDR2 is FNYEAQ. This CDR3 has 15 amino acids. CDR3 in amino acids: CASSSSMWRDEKLFF. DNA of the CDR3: TGTGCCAGCAGCTCCTCGATGTGGAGGGATGAAAAACTGTTTTTT.

For the CDR3, the DNA is TGTGCCAGCTCACCAATTCCCCAGGGGGCGCAGACAGATACGCAGTATTTT. Amino acid sequence: CASSPIPQGAQTDTQYF. The chain carries TRBV18 and TRBJ2-3, with 8 bases that match TRBD1. Germline CDR1 is KGHSH and CDR2 is LQKENI. The CDR3 runs to 17 residues. With V trimmed by 2 bases and J by 3 bases, 10 bases remained unmatched.

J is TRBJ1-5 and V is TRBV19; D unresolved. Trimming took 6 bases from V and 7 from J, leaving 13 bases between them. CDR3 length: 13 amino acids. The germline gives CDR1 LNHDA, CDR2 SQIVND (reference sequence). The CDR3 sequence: CASSLLGNQPQHF. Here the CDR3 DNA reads TGTGCCAGTAGCCTCCTCGGGAACCAGCCCCAGCATTTT.

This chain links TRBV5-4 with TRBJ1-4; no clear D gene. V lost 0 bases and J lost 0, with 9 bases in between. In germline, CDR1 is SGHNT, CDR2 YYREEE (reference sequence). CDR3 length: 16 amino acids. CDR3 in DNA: TGTGCCAGCAGCTTGGATTTAGGAGCAACTAATGAAAAACTGTTTTTT. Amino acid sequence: CASSLDLGATNEKLFF.

The CDR3 is CASSPPERNTIYF. Here the CDR3 DNA reads TGTGCCAGCTCACCACCCGAGCGAAACACCATATATTTT. The gene calls are TRBV18 and TRBJ1-3; unclear D gene. The germline CDR1 and CDR2 sequences are KGHSH and LQKENI. This CDR3 is built from 13 residues. V lost 0 bases and J lost 5, with 5 bases in between.

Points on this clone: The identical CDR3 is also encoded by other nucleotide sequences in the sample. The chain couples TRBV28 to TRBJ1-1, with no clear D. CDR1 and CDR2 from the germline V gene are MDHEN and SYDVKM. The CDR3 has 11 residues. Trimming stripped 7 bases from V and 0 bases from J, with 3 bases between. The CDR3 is CASILNTEAFF. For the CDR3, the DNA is TGTGCCAGCATCTTGAACACTGAAGCTTTCTTT.

The CDR3 nucleotides are TGCGCCAGCAGCTTGGCAGTTACGTACGCAGATACGCAGTATTTT. This encodes CASSLAVTYADTQYF. V is TRBV5-1 and J is TRBJ2-3, with D uncertain. The CDR3 has 15 residues. The germline gives CDR1 SGHRS, CDR2 YFSETQ. The germline V and J ends were trimmed by 0 bases and 4 bases, with 12 bases remaining between them.

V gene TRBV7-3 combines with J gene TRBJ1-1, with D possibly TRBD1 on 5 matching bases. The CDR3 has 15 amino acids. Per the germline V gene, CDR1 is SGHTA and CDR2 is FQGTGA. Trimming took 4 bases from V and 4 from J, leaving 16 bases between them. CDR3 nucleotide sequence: TGTGCCAGCAGCTCGGCACCGCGCGGGGGCACTGAAGCTTTCTTT. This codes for CASSSAPRGGTEAFF.

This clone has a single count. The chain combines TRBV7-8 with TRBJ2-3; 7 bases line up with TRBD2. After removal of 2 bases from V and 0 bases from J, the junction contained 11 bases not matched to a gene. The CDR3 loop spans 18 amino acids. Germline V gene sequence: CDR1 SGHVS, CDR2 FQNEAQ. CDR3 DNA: TGTGCCAGCAGCTTAAGGGGCGCGGGAGCGGGGAGCACAGATACGCAGTATTTT. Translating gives CASSLRGAGAGSTDTQYF.

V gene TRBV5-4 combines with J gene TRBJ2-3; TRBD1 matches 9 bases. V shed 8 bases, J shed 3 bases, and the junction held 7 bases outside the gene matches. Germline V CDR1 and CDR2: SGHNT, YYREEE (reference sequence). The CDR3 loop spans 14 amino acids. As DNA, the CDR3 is TGTGCCAGGGTTGTACAGGGGGCGACAGATACGCAGTATTTT. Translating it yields CARVVQGATDTQYF. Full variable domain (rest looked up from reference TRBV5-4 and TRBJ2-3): ETGVTQSPTHLIKTRGQQVTLRCSSQSGHNTVSWYQQALGQGPQFIFQYYREEENGRGNFPPRFSGLQFPNYSSELNVNALELDDSALYLCARVVQGATDTQYFGPGTRLTVL.

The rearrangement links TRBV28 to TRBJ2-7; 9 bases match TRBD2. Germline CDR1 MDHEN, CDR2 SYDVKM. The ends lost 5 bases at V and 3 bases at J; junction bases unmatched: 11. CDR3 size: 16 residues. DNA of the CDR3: TGTGCCAGCAGTCCCCTGAGCGGGAGGCCTTACTACGAGCAGTACTTC. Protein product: CASSPLSGRPYYEQYF. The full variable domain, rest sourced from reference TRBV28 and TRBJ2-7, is DVKVTQSSRYLVKRTGEKVFLECVQDMDHENMFWYRQDPGLGLRLIYFSYDVKMKEKGDIPEGYSVSREKKERFSLILESASTNQTSMYLCASSPLSGRPYYEQYFGPGTRLTVT.

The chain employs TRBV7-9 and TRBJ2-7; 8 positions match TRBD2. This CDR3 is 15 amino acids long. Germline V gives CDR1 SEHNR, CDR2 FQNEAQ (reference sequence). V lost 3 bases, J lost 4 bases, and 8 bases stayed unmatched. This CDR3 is CASSLVTSGAYEQYF. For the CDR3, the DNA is TGTGCCAGCAGCTTGGTCACTAGCGGAGCTTACGAGCAGTACTTC.

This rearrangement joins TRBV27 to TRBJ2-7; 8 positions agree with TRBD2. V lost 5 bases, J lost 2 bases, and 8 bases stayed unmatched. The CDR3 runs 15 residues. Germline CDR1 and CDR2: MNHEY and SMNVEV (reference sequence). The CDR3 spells CASSRRREGAYEQYF. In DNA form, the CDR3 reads TGTGCCAGCAGTCGGCGCCGGGAGGGTGCCTACGAGCAGTACTTC.

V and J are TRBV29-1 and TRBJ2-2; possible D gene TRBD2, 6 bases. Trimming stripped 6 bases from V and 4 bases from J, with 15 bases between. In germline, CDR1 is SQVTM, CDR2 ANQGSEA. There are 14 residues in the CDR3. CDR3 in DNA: TGCAGCGTGGGACTTTACGAATCCACCGGGGAGCTGTTTTTT. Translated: CSVGLYESTGELFF.

The CDR3 is CASSPPSGFTGELFF. The CDR3, as DNA: TGTGCCAGCAGCCCGCCCTCAGGGTTCACCGGGGAGCTGTTTTTT. The J gene is TRBJ2-2, the V gene TRBV3-1 (or the pseudogene TRBV3-2), with D perhaps matching TRBD1 (5 bases). This CDR3 spans 15 amino acids. In germline, CDR1 is LGHDT, CDR2 YNNKEL (reference sequence). Trimming cost V 4 bases and J 4 bases, with 13 bases left between them.

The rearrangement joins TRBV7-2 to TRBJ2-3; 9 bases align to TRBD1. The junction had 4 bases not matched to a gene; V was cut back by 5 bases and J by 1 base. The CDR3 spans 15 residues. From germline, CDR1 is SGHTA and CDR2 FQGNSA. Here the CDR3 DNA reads TGTGCCAGCAGCCTACAGGGGGCAGGCACAGATACGCAGTATTTT. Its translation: CASSLQGAGTDTQYF.

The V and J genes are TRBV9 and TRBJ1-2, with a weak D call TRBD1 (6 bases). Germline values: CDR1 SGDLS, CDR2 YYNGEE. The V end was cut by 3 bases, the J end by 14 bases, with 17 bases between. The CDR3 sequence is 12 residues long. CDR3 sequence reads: CASSGDWGRYTF. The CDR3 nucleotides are TGTGCCAGCAGCGGCGACTGGGGGCGATATACCTTC.

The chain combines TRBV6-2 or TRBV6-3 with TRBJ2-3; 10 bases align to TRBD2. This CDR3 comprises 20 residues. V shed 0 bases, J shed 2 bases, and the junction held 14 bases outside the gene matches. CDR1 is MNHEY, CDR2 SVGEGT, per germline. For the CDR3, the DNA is TGTGCCAGCAGTTACTCGACGAAGCGGGAGGGCAGAAGACCCACAGATACGCAGTATTTT. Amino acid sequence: CASSYSTKREGRRPTDTQYF.

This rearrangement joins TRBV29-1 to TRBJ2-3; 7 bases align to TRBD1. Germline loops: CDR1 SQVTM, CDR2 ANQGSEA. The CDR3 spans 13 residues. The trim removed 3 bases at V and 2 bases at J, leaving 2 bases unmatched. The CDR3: CSVETGFTDTQYF. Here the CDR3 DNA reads TGCAGCGTTGAGACAGGGTTCACAGATACGCAGTATTTT.

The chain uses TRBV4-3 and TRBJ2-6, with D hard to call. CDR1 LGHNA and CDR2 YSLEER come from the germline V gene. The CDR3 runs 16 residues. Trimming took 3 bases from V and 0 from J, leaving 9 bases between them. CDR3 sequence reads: CASSQSTGSGANVLTF. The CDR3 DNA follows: TGCGCCAGCAGCCAGTCGACGGGCTCTGGGGCCAACGTCCTGACTTTC.

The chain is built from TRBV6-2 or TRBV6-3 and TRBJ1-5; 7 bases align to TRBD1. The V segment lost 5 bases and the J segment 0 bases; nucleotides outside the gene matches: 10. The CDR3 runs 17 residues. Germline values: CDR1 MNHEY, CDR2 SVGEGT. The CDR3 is CASSRSGGRYSNQPQHF. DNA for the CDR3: TGTGCCAGCAGTAGGTCAGGGGGTCGCTATAGCAATCAGCCCCAGCATTTT.